This T cell receptor beta chain is from a study of blood T cell repertoires in COVID-19. The overall study: From T cells, B-cell-depleted T cells, or PBMCs came the material, which was cDNA or gDNA.

The trim removed 3 bases at V and 0 bases at J, leaving 5 bases unmatched. Looked up from germline, CDR1 is KGHDR and CDR2 is SFDVKD. The CDR3 has 17 residues. Clones were read by immunoSEQ multiplex PCR, and TCRdb kept only the in-frame ones, dropping some. The data contain about 230,000 clones, around four fifths of them singletons. The chain has TRBV24-1 and TRBJ2-1, with 9 bases lining up with TRBD1. Sequenced material: peripheral blood. This TCR derives from a man older than 75 with acute or convalescent COVID-19. Here the CDR3 DNA reads TGTGCCACCAGTGATGTGGGGACAGGGAGCTCCTACAATGAGCAGTTCTTC. It specifies CATSDVGTGSSYNEQFF.